These 6 T cell receptor beta chains came from one sample sequenced in a study of T cell responses to AZD1222 COVID-19 vaccine. Libraries were prepared by immunoSEQ multiplex PCR; TCRdb keeps only in-frame clonotypes and omits some of them. The table includes about 140,000 clones, about 92% detected once. Sequences were derived from peripheral blood, sampled 28 days after the second AZD1222 dose. These receptors were collected from an adult who received the AZD1222 COVID-19 vaccine.

Regarding this clone: Other DNA sequences in this sample translate to the same CDR3. This chain uses TRBV3-1 (or the pseudogene TRBV3-2) with TRBJ1-3; D is ambiguous. The germline CDR1 and CDR2 sequences are LGHDT and YNNKEL (reference sequence). V was cut by 1 base and J by 1 base, with 2 bases left in between. The CDR3 runs 13 residues. The CDR3 DNA follows: TGTGCCAGCAGCCAAGGGTCTGGAAACACCATATATTTT. Translated: CASSQGSGNTIYF.

This clone was seen at least ten times. The CDR3 reads CASSTPASSYEQYF. CDR3 sequence (DNA): TGTGCCAGCAGCACCCCGGCCAGTTCCTACGAGCAGTACTTC. The chain is built from TRBV7-9 and TRBJ2-7, with D hard to call. Trimming cost V 5 bases and J 1 base, with 12 bases left between them. CDR1 and CDR2 (germline): SEHNR, FQNEAQ (reference sequence). The CDR3 is 14 amino acids.

In this sample, this clone turned up once. CDR3 DNA: TGCGCCAGCAGCTTGGCTGGAGGGGGAGGCTACACCTTC. It specifies CASSLAGGGGYTF. The chain couples TRBV5-1 to TRBJ1-2, with D possibly matching TRBD1 (6 bases). The CDR3 runs to 13 residues. With 0 bases removed from V and 8 bases from J, the gap between germline ends came to 11 bases. From germline, CDR1 is SGHRS and CDR2 YFSETQ.

This chain connects TRBV7-2 to TRBJ2-3, with 9 bases fitting TRBD2. V trimming: 5 bases; J trimming: 5 bases; junction bases outside the gene matches: 11. This CDR3 has 16 amino acids. Germline V gene lookup returns CDR1 SGHTA and CDR2 FQGNSA. In DNA form, the CDR3 reads TGTGCCAGCAGCCCTCGCTTAGCGGGAGTTATAGATACGCAGTATTTT. Protein: CASSPRLAGVIDTQYF. Full variable domain (outside the CDR3, taken from reference TRBV7-2 and TRBJ2-3): GAGVSQSPSNKVTEKGKDVELRCDPISGHTALYWYRQSLGQGLEFLIYFQGNSAPDKSGLPSDRFSAERTGGSVSTLTIQRTQQEDSAVYLCASSPRLAGVIDTQYFGPGTRLTVL.

V usage is TRBV7-2 and J usage is TRBJ1-5, with 9 bases matching TRBD1. Losses at the gene ends were 1 base for V and 2 bases for J; bases not matched to a gene: 9. The length of the CDR3 is 18 residues. CDR1 and CDR2 from the germline V gene are SGHTA and FQGNSA. For the CDR3, the DNA is TGTGCCAGCAGCTTAGATGGACAGGGGCGAGTCGGCAATCAGCCCCAGCATTTT. This sequence encodes CASSLDGQGRVGNQPQHF.

The chain couples TRBV19 to TRBJ1-6; D may be TRBD1 (6 bases). Between the trimmed V and J ends, which lost 8 bases and 8 bases, there was a span of 16 bases. The CDR3 length is 14 residues. Germline V gene sequence: CDR1 LNHDA, CDR2 SQIVND (reference sequence). CDR3 DNA: TGTGCCAGTGAGAGGGGGTCGGCGGATTCACCCCTCCACTTT. Translation: CASERGSADSPLHF.